These 22 T cell receptor beta chains came from one sample sequenced in a study of blood T cell repertoires in COVID-19. Measured with immunoSEQ multiplex PCR; TCRdb has only the in-frame clones, and not every one. The sample carries about 190,000 clones, around 90% recorded once. The sequenced sample consisted of peripheral blood. These receptors were collected from a man aged 45-65 years with acute or convalescent COVID-19.

The chain links TRBV6-6 to TRBJ2-1, with D hard to call. The CDR3 loop spans 11 amino acids. Germline CDR1 is MNHNY and CDR2 is SVGAGI (reference sequence). The V end was cut by 7 bases, the J end by 8 bases, with 9 bases between. This CDR3 reads CASKVSDEQFF. CDR3 nucleotide sequence: TGTGCCAGCAAGGTGAGCGATGAGCAGTTCTTC.

The rearrangement links TRBV28 to TRBJ1-5; no clear D gene. V gave up 10 bases and J gave up 1 base, with 11 bases separating them. The germline V gene has CDR1 MDHEN and CDR2 SYDVKM. The CDR3 length is 13 residues. As DNA, the CDR3 is TGTGCCACGAAGGAGGACAGCAATCAGCCCCAGCATTTT. Protein product: CATKEDSNQPQHF.

Note on this clone: At the DNA level, this CDR3 is encoded by other sequences in the same sample as well. The rearrangement links TRBV9 to TRBJ1-4; TRBD1 matches at 7 bases. CDR3 length: 14 amino acids. Germline lookup yields CDR1 SGDLS and CDR2 YYNGEE. The V and J ends lost 3 bases and 3 bases, in that order; junction bases with no gene match: 2. The CDR3 spells CASSATGSNEKLFF. As DNA, the CDR3 is TGTGCCAGCAGCGCGACAGGGTCTAATGAAAAACTGTTTTTT.

The J gene is TRBJ2-2, the V gene TRBV7-6, with D uncertain. The germline V gene encodes CDR1 SGHVS and CDR2 FNYEAQ. This CDR3 is built from 15 residues. V gave up 0 bases and J gave up 4 bases, with 9 bases separating them. This CDR3 reads CASSLAAVPTGELFF. In DNA form, the CDR3 reads TGTGCCAGCAGCTTAGCGGCAGTACCCACCGGGGAGCTGTTTTTT.

The chain joins TRBV25-1 to TRBJ2-5; D gene ambiguous. CDR1 is MGHDK, CDR2 SYGVNS, per germline. The CDR3 is made up of 12 amino acids. V was shortened by 5 bases and J by 3 bases, with 7 bases between the two germline ends. The CDR3 sequence: CASSQVEETQYF. CDR3 bases: TGTGCCAGCAGTCAGGTTGAAGAGACCCAGTACTTC.

The rearrangement joins TRBV9 to TRBJ2-1; D possibly corresponds to TRBD1 (7 bases). The CDR3 consists of 14 residues. Germline V lookup: CDR1 SGDLS, CDR2 YYNGEE. V shed 0 bases and J shed 7 bases, with 11 bases lying between them. The CDR3 is CASSVGPGGNEQFF. CDR3 DNA: TGTGCCAGCAGCGTAGGGCCAGGGGGGAATGAGCAGTTCTTC.

The rearrangement joins TRBV5-1 to TRBJ2-1; tentatively, D is TRBD2 (5 bases). CDR1 SGHRS and CDR2 YFSETQ come from the germline V gene. The CDR3 contains 15 residues. Trimming took 3 bases from V and 3 from J, leaving 13 bases between them. CDR3 in amino acids: CASSYRRGDYNEQFF. Here the CDR3 DNA reads TGCGCCAGCAGCTATAGACGGGGTGACTACAATGAGCAGTTCTTC.

V gene TRBV19 combines with J gene TRBJ1-6; D might be TRBD1 (6 bases). The CDR3 sequence is 17 residues long. V was clipped by 5 bases and J by 0 bases, with 14 bases between them. Germline V gene sequence: CDR1 LNHDA, CDR2 SQIVND (reference sequence). The CDR3 DNA follows: TGTGCCAGTAGTGTTTCAGGGGCTAGCTCCTATAATTCACCCCTCCACTTT. This codes for CASSVSGASSYNSPLHF. Full variable domain (remainder filled in from reference TRBV19 and TRBJ1-6): DGGITQSPKYLFRKEGQNVTLSCEQNLNHDAMYWYRQDPGQGLRLIYYSQIVNDFQKGDIAEGYSVSREKKESFPLTVTSAQKNPTAFYLCASSVSGASSYNSPLHFGNGTRLTVT.

This clone has ten or more counts. The chain has TRBV7-8 and TRBJ2-5; 9 nucleotides align to TRBD1. Trimming took 2 bases from V and 1 from J; bases not matched to a gene: 5. Germline lookup yields CDR1 SGHVS and CDR2 FQNEAQ. The CDR3 has 16 amino acids. CDR3 in amino acids: CASSLSTGGGQETQYF. DNA of the CDR3: TGTGCCAGCAGCTTATCGACAGGGGGTGGCCAAGAGACCCAGTACTTC.

The CDR3 DNA reads TGTGCCAGCAGTTTAAGGCTAGCCCCCAATGAGCAGTTCTTC. This sequence encodes CASSLRLAPNEQFF. The V call is TRBV28, the J call TRBJ2-1; tentative D call: TRBD2 (5 bases). Germline CDR1 reads MDHEN; CDR2 reads SYDVKM. The CDR3 has 14 residues. The V and J ends lost 2 bases and 6 bases respectively, with 11 bases between them.

The V call is TRBV11-2, the J call TRBJ2-7; D perhaps matches TRBD1 (5 bases). The ends were cut back, 1 base at V and 0 bases at J, with 7 bases in the middle. Per the germline V gene, CDR1 is SGHAT and CDR2 is FQNNGV. The CDR3 has 14 amino acids. The DNA of the CDR3 is TGTGCCAGCAGCTTAGGACAGAGCTCCTACGAGCAGTACTTC. Translation: CASSLGQSSYEQYF.

This clone was picked up a small number of times. The chain recombines TRBV6-2 or TRBV6-3 with TRBJ1-2; 9 bases fit TRBD1. CDR3 length: 13 amino acids. Germline CDR1 MNHEY, CDR2 SVGEGT. Trimming took 2 bases from V and 6 from J; bases not matched to a gene: 1. The CDR3: CASSYGTGNGYTF. The CDR3 coding sequence is TGTGCCAGCAGTTACGGGACAGGGAATGGCTACACCTTC.

This clone was observed a few times. J is TRBJ2-1 and V is TRBV11-2; TRBD2 matches 16 bases. The CDR3 has 18 residues. Per the germline V gene, CDR1 is SGHAT and CDR2 is FQNNGV. The J segment lost 6 bases and the V segment lost 4 bases, leaving 9 bases of the junction unmatched. The DNA of the CDR3 is TGTGCCAGCAGCTCGCCGGGACTAGCGGGAGGGCCGGGCAATGAGCAGTTCTTC. Protein product: CASSSPGLAGGPGNEQFF.

The chain carries TRBV6-2 or TRBV6-3 and TRBJ2-5; 8 nucleotides line up with TRBD1. This CDR3 is 15 amino acids long. V was clipped by 4 bases and J by 6 bases; unmatched bases: 10. Germline CDR1 and CDR2: MNHEY and SVGEGT. Here the CDR3 DNA reads TGTGCCAGCAGTTTCCACACAGGGGGGAGGAAGACCCAGTACTTC. This encodes CASSFHTGGRKTQYF.

CDR3 sequence: CASSIAGSGANVLTF. As DNA, the CDR3 is TGCGCCAGCAGCATCGCAGGGTCAGGGGCCAACGTCCTGACTTTC. The chain uses TRBV5-1 and TRBJ2-6; D perhaps matches TRBD1 (5 bases). The CDR3 is 15 amino acids. V was clipped by 4 bases and J by 4 bases, with 12 bases between them. Germline-derived CDR1 and CDR2 are SGHRS and YFSETQ.

The rearrangement joins TRBV28 to TRBJ2-1; D uncertain. CDR1 is MDHEN and CDR2 is SYDVKM in the germline V gene. The CDR3 is 14 residues long. V lost 4 bases, J lost 1 base, and 8 bases lay in between. Written as DNA, the CDR3 is TGTGCCAGCAGTTCCCCATTTTCCTACAATGAGCAGTTCTTC. Translating it yields CASSSPFSYNEQFF. Full variable domain (rest looked up from reference TRBV28 and TRBJ2-1): DVKVTQSSRYLVKRTGEKVFLECVQDMDHENMFWYRQDPGLGLRLIYFSYDVKMKEKGDIPEGYSVSREKKERFSLILESASTNQTSMYLCASSSPFSYNEQFFGPGTRLTVL.

The V gene is TRBV5-5, the J gene TRBJ2-3; D might be TRBD2 (6 bases). V gave up 0 bases and J gave up 2 bases, with 10 bases separating them. The V gene's germline CDR1 is SGHKS and CDR2 YYEKEE (reference sequence). The CDR3 totals 15 residues. This chain's CDR3 is CASSLGLAYTDTQYF. In DNA, the CDR3 is TGTGCCAGCAGCTTGGGGCTAGCGTACACAGATACGCAGTATTTT.

The rearrangement links TRBV5-5 to TRBJ1-2; D is unclear. Between the trimmed V and J ends, which lost 4 bases and 8 bases, there was a span of 15 bases. CDR1 SGHKS and CDR2 YYEKEE come from the germline V gene (reference sequence). CDR3 length: 13 amino acids. This CDR3 is CASSRFTTEGYTF. In DNA, the CDR3 is TGTGCCAGCAGCCGCTTCACTACCGAGGGCTACACCTTC.

The chain couples TRBV6-1 to TRBJ1-5; D uncertain. The V end was cut by 2 bases, the J end by 5 bases, with 7 bases between. CDR3 length: 13 residues. Germline V gene lookup returns CDR1 MNHNS and CDR2 SASEGT. The CDR3 spells CASSETVDQPQHF. As DNA, the CDR3 is TGTGCCAGCAGTGAAACGGTCGATCAGCCCCAGCATTTT.

This rearrangement joins TRBV7-9 to TRBJ1-1; D is undetermined. Trimming cost V 5 bases and J 0 bases, with 13 bases left between them. CDR1 is SEHNR and CDR2 is FQNEAQ in the germline V gene (reference sequence). The CDR3 covers 15 residues. CDR3 protein: CASSHLRNMNTEAFF. The CDR3 DNA reads TGTGCCAGCAGCCACCTCAGAAACATGAACACTGAAGCTTTCTTT.

The gene calls are TRBV7-2 and TRBJ1-1, with TRBD1 matching 8 bases. CDR3 length: 17 amino acids. Germline V CDR1 and CDR2: SGHTA, FQGNSA. V dropped 1 base and J dropped 0; count of bases not matched to a gene: 7. The CDR3 is CASSLVLWTGLNTEAFF. The CDR3 bases are TGTGCCAGCAGCTTAGTTCTATGGACAGGGCTGAACACTGAAGCTTTCTTT.

J is TRBJ2-3 and V is TRBV20-1, with no clear D. The CDR3 covers 11 residues. Germline lookup yields CDR1 DFQATT and CDR2 SNEGSKA (reference sequence). The CDR3: CRGASGDTQYF. In DNA, the CDR3 is TGCAGAGGTGCATCGGGAGATACGCAGTATTTT.